Below, 22 T cell receptor beta chains from the same sample are listed, as sequenced in a study of tissue T cells after allogeneic stem cell transplantation. Time point here: mouse harvest day 14 after allogeneic transplant. The graft held 10^6 splenic CD5+ T cells and 10^7 T-cell-depleted bone marrow cells. Method: immunoSEQ multiplex PCR; TCRdb's copy keeps in-frame clones and lacks some. The table lists more than 2,000 clones, 35% to 45% of them singletons. The sample was lymph node tissue. These receptors were obtained from a female BALB/c mouse given C57BL/6 T cells with graft-versus-host disease after an allogeneic hematopoietic cell transplant.

For this clone: Gene names and germline refer to mouse. The observed sequence ends 1 residue before the CDR3 terminus, with the missing tail filled in from the germline J gene. The chain is built from TRBV17 and TRBJ2-1; the match to TRBD2 covers 7 bases. Germline-derived CDR1 and CDR2 are MNHDT and YYDKIL. The CDR3 covers 14 residues. J was trimmed by 2 bases and V by 3 bases; bases with no gene match: 1. The CDR3: CASSSGGYYAEQFF. Partial CDR3 DNA: TGTGCTAGCAGTAGTGGGGGGTACTATGCTGAGCAGTTC. Supplemented by reference TRBV17 and TRBJ2-1, the full variable domain reads DTTVKQNPRYKLARVGKPVNLICSQTMNHDTMYWYQKKPNQAPKLLLFYYDKILNREADTFEKFQSSRPNNSFCSLYIGSAGLEYSAMYLCASSSGGYYAEQFFGPGTRLTVL.

Of note for this clone: The genes and germline here are from mouse. The read is 1 residue too short to cover the CDR3 end, so that end is filled in from the germline J gene. The chain employs TRBV26 and TRBJ1-4, with TRBD1 identical over 8 bases. J gave up 5 bases and V 1 base, and 3 bases lay outside the gene matches. The CDR3 runs 15 residues. CDR1 is KGHPV and CDR2 is FQNQEV in the germline V gene (reference sequence). The CDR3 bases that were read are TGTGCCAGCAGTCTGTGGCAGGGGGCGAACGAAAGATTATTT. Translation: CASSLWQGANERLF. The whole CDR3 protein reads CASSLWQGANERLFF.

A note on this clone: Here the gene names and germline are mouse. The read terminates 1 residue before the CDR3 end, so the remaining end is supplied by the germline J gene. The V gene is TRBV26, the J gene TRBJ2-5, with D hard to call. Germline V gene sequence: CDR1 KGHPV, CDR2 FQNQEV (reference sequence). Trimming took 0 bases from V and 4 from J, leaving 5 bases between them. This CDR3 has 13 residues. This CDR3 reads CASSLSGKDTQYF. The CDR3 DNA, read in part, is TGTGCCAGCAGTCTGTCCGGGAAAGACACCCAGTAC.

A few counts support this clone. Gene names refer to mouse genes. The read falls 1 residue short of the CDR3 end, and the missing part is taken from the germline J gene. This chain joins TRBV23 and TRBJ1-1; TRBD1, the D gene given by the table, was not confirmed from the DNA. The CDR3 has 13 residues. Germline V gene lookup returns CDR1 KGHTA and CDR2 FQNQQP. CDR3 DNA, as far as it was read: TGCTCCAGCAGTCTACAGGGGAACACAGAAGTCTTC. This encodes CSSSLQGNTEVF. The entire CDR3 is CSSSLQGNTEVFF.

A word on this clone: Genes and germline are mouse. The CDR3 end falls 1 residue outside the read, so it is completed with the germline J gene. This chain joins TRBV26 and TRBJ2-4; D unclear. The V end lost 2 bases, the J end lost 0 bases, and 3 bases lay between the germline ends. The CDR3 runs 13 residues. Germline V lookup: CDR1 KGHPV, CDR2 FQNQEV (reference sequence). The CDR3 loop reads CASSLPSQNTLYF. Partial CDR3 DNA: TGTGCCAGCAGTCTGCCAAGTCAAAACACCTTGTAC.

As to this clone: Each gene name is a mouse one. The read comes to an end 1 residue before the CDR3 does, leaving the germline J gene to fill in the end. The rearrangement links TRBV26 to TRBJ2-4, with 11 nucleotides matching TRBD1. Trimming cost V 1 base and J 3 bases; bases outside gene matches: 6. Germline assignment: CDR1 KGHPV and CDR2 FQNQEV (reference sequence). The CDR3 is 17 amino acids. CDR3 bases read: TGTGCCAGCAGTCTGTTCAGGACAGGGGGCAAACAAAACACCTTGTAC. Protein sequence: CASSLFRTGGKQNTLY. The entire CDR3 protein is CASSLFRTGGKQNTLYF.

This clone was picked up a small number of times. Gene names follow the mouse nomenclature. The read falls 1 residue short of the CDR3 end, and the missing part is taken from the germline J gene. V and J are TRBV24 and TRBJ2-5, with TRBD2 identical over 7 bases. This CDR3 contains 13 residues. Germline V gives CDR1 KGHTA, CDR2 FRNEEI. Losses at the gene ends were 2 bases for V and 6 bases for J; bases not matched to a gene: 2. CDR3 protein: CASSLGGGDTQYF. The CDR3 bases that were read are TGTGCCAGCAGTCTGGGGGGGGGTGACACCCAGTAC.

For this clone: Gene names follow the mouse nomenclature. Coverage ceases 1 residue before the CDR3 finishes, and the germline J gene fills in the end. J is TRBJ1-4 and V is TRBV1; D may be TRBD1 (6 bases). CDR1 is NSQYPW and CDR2 is LRSPGD in the germline V gene (reference sequence). The CDR3 is 15 amino acids. The V end was cut by 4 bases, the J end by 0 bases, with 9 bases between. CDR3 DNA (partial): TGCACCTGCAGTGGGACAGCTTTTTCCAACGAAAGATTATTT. Translation gives CTCSGTAFSNERLF. The whole CDR3 is CTCSGTAFSNERLFF.

Worth noting for this clone: The listed genes are named as in mouse. Read coverage stops 1 residue before the CDR3 terminus; the germline J gene supplies the remainder. The genes are TRBV26 and TRBJ1-4; D is uncertain. The CDR3 contains 14 residues. The V end was cut by 4 bases, the J end by 4 bases, with 10 bases between. Looked up from germline, CDR1 is KGHPV and CDR2 is FQNQEV (reference sequence). Incomplete CDR3 DNA: TGTGCCAGCAGTCGACCGGGGAACAACGAAAGATTATTT. This sequence encodes CASSRPGNNERLF. From start to end, the CDR3 is CASSRPGNNERLFF. The full variable domain, its missing parts supplied by reference TRBV26 and TRBJ1-4, is NSKVIQTPRYLVKGQGQKAKMRCIPEKGHPVVFWYQQNKNNEFKFLINFQNQEVLQQIDMTEKRFSAECPSNSPCSLEIQSSEAGDSALYLCASSRPGNNERLFFGHGTKLSVL.

This clone turned up a few times. The gene names here belong to mouse. The read ends 1 residue shy of where the CDR3 ends; the end is completed using the germline J gene. The V call is TRBV26, the J call TRBJ2-7, with 9 nucleotides matching TRBD2. The length of the CDR3 is 12 residues. V lost 6 bases to trimming and J lost 6 bases; unmatched junction nucleotides: 3. Germline CDR1 KGHPV, CDR2 FQNQEV (reference sequence). CDR3 region: CASRRLGVEQYF. The CDR3 bases that were read are TGTGCCAGCAGGCGACTGGGGGTTGAACAGTAC.

A word on this clone: The germline and genes are mouse ones. The CDR3 is cut off 1 residue early in the read; its end comes from the germline J gene. The chain uses TRBV31 and TRBJ2-5; 10 bases align to TRBD2. This CDR3 comprises 15 residues. In germline, CDR1 is GKSSPN, CDR2 SITVG. The trim removed 1 base at V and 0 bases at J, leaving 1 base unmatched. The sequenced CDR3 bases are TGTGCCTGGAGTCGGGACTGGGGTAACCAAGACACCCAGTAC. Its protein is CAWSRDWGNQDTQY. Given in full, the CDR3 is CAWSRDWGNQDTQYF.

A note on this clone: Germline and genes here are mouse. The read comes to an end 1 residue before the CDR3 does, leaving the germline J gene to fill in the end. V gene TRBV29 combines with J gene TRBJ1-1; 8 bases map to TRBD1. The J segment lost 4 bases and the V segment lost 6 bases, leaving 4 bases of the junction unmatched. CDR1 and CDR2 (germline): MSHET, SYDVDS. This CDR3 spans 13 amino acids. CDR3 DNA (partial): TGTGCTAGCAGCCGACAGGGGCGCACAGAAGTCTTC. This encodes CASSRQGRTEVF. The full CDR3 protein reads CASSRQGRTEVFF.

Regarding this clone: Any gene name here is a mouse gene name. The read falls 1 residue short of the CDR3 end, and the missing part is taken from the germline J gene. This chain connects TRBV26 to TRBJ2-5; 9 bases match TRBD2. The J segment lost 8 bases and the V segment lost 2 bases, leaving 2 bases of the junction unmatched. Germline values: CDR1 KGHPV, CDR2 FQNQEV (reference sequence). There are 13 residues in the CDR3. This CDR3 is CASSLLGGSTQYF. The sequenced CDR3 bases are TGTGCCAGCAGTCTGCTGGGGGGGAGCACCCAGTAC. Combining the CDR3 with reference TRBV26 and TRBJ2-5 gives the whole variable domain NSKVIQTPRYLVKGQGQKAKMRCIPEKGHPVVFWYQQNKNNEFKFLINFQNQEVLQQIDMTEKRFSAECPSNSPCSLEIQSSEAGDSALYLCASSLLGGSTQYFGPGTRLLVL.

About this clone itself: Gene and germline names: mouse. From the germline J gene comes the end of the CDR3, since the read stops 1 residue before it. The chain employs TRBV1 and TRBJ2-5; no reliable D call. The CDR3 has 15 residues. Trimming cost V 0 bases and J 2 bases, with 9 bases left between them. Germline loops: CDR1 NSQYPW, CDR2 LRSPGD (reference sequence). The part of the CDR3 DNA that was read is TGCACCTGCAGTGCAGATGCGGGGTTCCAAGACACCCAGTAC. Its protein product is CTCSADAGFQDTQY. The entire CDR3 protein is CTCSADAGFQDTQYF.

Details on this clone: Mouse gene names apply. The read comes to an end 1 residue before the CDR3 does, leaving the germline J gene to fill in the end. The chain employs TRBV23 and TRBJ1-3; the table's D call of TRBD1 was not tested on the DNA. Germline CDR1 is KGHTA and CDR2 is FQNQQP. This CDR3 has 16 residues. The CDR3 here is CSSSPGQGRSGNTLYF. Partial CDR3 DNA: TGCTCCAGCAGTCCGGGACAGGGGCGTTCTGGAAATACGCTCTAT.

As for this clone: Gene and germline names: mouse. The CDR3 end is not reached by the read, which stops 1 residue before it; the germline J gene fills it in. The V gene is TRBV31, the J gene TRBJ1-3; 9 nucleotides line up with TRBD1. The CDR3 has 15 residues. J lost 0 bases, V lost 1 base, and 1 base had no gene match. CDR1 is GKSSPN and CDR2 is SITVG in the germline V gene. The CDR3: CAWSHRGLSGNTLYF. CDR3 DNA (partial): TGTGCCTGGAGTCACAGGGGGCTTTCTGGAAATACGCTCTAT.

Of note for this clone: Any gene name here is a mouse gene name. The read comes to an end 1 residue before the CDR3 does, leaving the germline J gene to fill in the end. The chain is built from TRBV26 and TRBJ1-2, with D unclear. V lost 4 bases to trimming and J lost 0 bases, with 6 bases between them. The CDR3 is made up of 13 amino acids. The germline V gene encodes CDR1 KGHPV and CDR2 FQNQEV (reference sequence). The sequenced CDR3 bases are TGTGCCAGCAGTCAGGGATCAAACTCCGACTACACC. It yields the protein CASSQGSNSDYT. The whole CDR3 is CASSQGSNSDYTF. The whole variable domain, filled in from reference TRBV26 and TRBJ1-2, reads NSKVIQTPRYLVKGQGQKAKMRCIPEKGHPVVFWYQQNKNNEFKFLINFQNQEVLQQIDMTEKRFSAECPSNSPCSLEIQSSEAGDSALYLCASSQGSNSDYTFGSGTRLLVI.

With respect to this clone: The genes and germline here are from mouse. Sequencing ends 1 residue short of the CDR3 end; the germline J gene provides the rest. The chain links TRBV12-1 to TRBJ1-5; D is unclear. Germline V lookup: CDR1 SGHSN, CDR2 HYEKVE. The CDR3 loop spans 13 amino acids. The germline V and J ends were trimmed by 0 bases and 3 bases, with 5 bases remaining between them. The CDR3 DNA, read in part, is TGTGCCAGCTCTCTCGACATCAACCAGGCTCCGCTT. Amino acid sequence: CASSLDINQAPL. The CDR3 reads in full as CASSLDINQAPLF.

Concerning this clone: Here the gene names and germline are mouse. From the germline J gene comes the end of the CDR3, since the read stops 1 residue before it. This rearrangement joins TRBV13-3 to TRBJ1-2; no reliable D call. Per the germline V gene, CDR1 is NNHDY and CDR2 is SYVADS. Trimming took off 3 bases at V and 2 bases at J, with 8 bases between the two ends. The CDR3 length is 13 residues. The covered CDR3 bases are TGTGCCAGCAGTGGCCAGGACAACTCCGACTACACC. Protein product: CASSGQDNSDYT. In full, the CDR3 reads CASSGQDNSDYTF.

About this clone itself: Gene names refer to mouse genes. The sequence runs out 1 residue before the end of the CDR3; the remainder is reconstructed from the germline J gene. This sequence joins TRBV15 and TRBJ2-2; TRBD1 aligns across 8 bases. V trimming: 1 base; J trimming: 3 bases; junction bases outside the gene matches: 1. Per germline, CDR1 SGHND and CDR2 FRSKSL. The CDR3 spans 15 residues. The CDR3 loop is CASSLDRGYTGQLYF. The DNA read from the CDR3 is TGTGCCAGCAGTTTAGACAGGGGGTACACCGGGCAGCTCTAC.

This clone was observed a handful of times. Genes and germline come from the mouse. Sequencing ends 1 residue short of the CDR3 end; the germline J gene provides the rest. The genes are TRBV16 and TRBJ2-2; D not certain. Germline CDR1 SGHSA, CDR2 FRNQAP. The CDR3 is made up of 14 amino acids. The germline V and J ends were trimmed by 0 bases and 4 bases, with 6 bases remaining between them. The CDR3 here is CASSLDAPTGQLYF. CDR3 DNA (partial): TGTGCAAGCAGCTTAGATGCTCCCACCGGGCAGCTCTAC.

As for this clone: Mouse germline and gene names are used. The CDR3 end is not reached by the read, which stops 1 residue before it; the germline J gene fills it in. The chain joins TRBV13-1 to TRBJ2-5; no clear D gene. Germline V CDR1 and CDR2: NSHNY, SYGAGN. V was pared by 0 bases and J by 3 bases, with 5 bases between. The length of the CDR3 is 13 residues. The sequenced CDR3 bases are TGTGCCAGCAGTGATGGACATCAAGACACCCAGTAC. Its protein is CASSDGHQDTQY. The complete CDR3 reads CASSDGHQDTQYF.